This TCR beta chain was observed in a study of shared clonotypes between healthy human individuals. Study-level results: The sole specimen, blood, was sampled, and tissue repertoires likely differ.

Germline V gene lookup returns CDR1 MDHEN and CDR2 SYDVKM. The CDR3 totals 15 residues. The V and J ends lost 3 bases and 6 bases, in that order; junction bases with no gene match: 6. As concerns this clone: No antigen is known for it.

Sequencing used immunoSEQ multiplex PCR; TCRdb keeps in-frame clones, though not all of them. The repertoire includes around 510,000 clones, approximately 95% of them detected once, and about 0.059% sits in the top ten. This chain joins TRBV28 and TRBJ2-3, with TRBD1 identical over 10 bases. This sequence originates from a woman aged 30 to 39 in good health. The sequenced material came from naive CD4+ T cells sorted from blood. Subset of the sample: CD45RA+ positively selected. CDR3 nucleotides: TGTGCCAGCAGTTTGGACAGGGGGTTGTCGGATACGCAGTATTTT. This encodes CASSLDRGLSDTQYF.